This TCR beta chain stems from a study of human T cells and chemical hapten exposure. Study results and caveats: With DPC sensitization, TCRs exceeding 1 in 1000 frequency showed no change.

Individual cDNA molecules in this library carried unique molecular identifiers. Under the authors' procedure: Across samples, TCR counts had a median of roughly 91,000 and ranged from 23,224 to 690,600. TCRdb recomputed calls from the RACE reads with MiXCR, one row per CDR3 protein. What appears here as the V and J calls and clone size reflects TCRdb's work, not the paper's. Here the sample spans 300,000 to 350,000 distinct CDR3 sequences, under 8% being singletons. The CDR3 extends over 15 amino acids. V was pared by 5 bases and J by 3 bases, with 14 bases between. Germline-derived CDR1 and CDR2 are MGHRA and YSYEKL. Time point described: patch test 1, 2 weeks after DPC sensitization. Noted treatment: therapeutic diphenylcyclopropenone sensitization with weekly scalp DPC. This clonotype was picked up many times. Its antigen is as yet unknown.

The V and J genes are TRBV4-1 and TRBJ2-1, with a tentative D call TRBD2 (5 bases). Sequencing was performed on whole blood, taken in connection with sensitization to the hapten diphenylcyclopropenone (DPC). The TCR sequence derives from a young woman with alopecia areata. Some clones in this sample may be carry-over from other donors' samples. The CDR3 here is CASSNGGSLYNEQFF. In DNA, the CDR3 is TGCGCCAGCAGCAACGGAGGAAGCCTCTACAATGAGCAGTTCTTC.